The present T cell receptor beta chain was sequenced within a study of early T cells in non-severe SARS-CoV-2 infection. V lost 0 bases to trimming and J lost 8 bases; unmatched junction nucleotides: 11. The CDR3 contains 15 residues. Per the germline V gene, CDR1 is DFQATT and CDR2 is SNEGSKA (reference sequence). Concerning this clonotype itself: As yet, its antigen is unknown.

The study, taken as a whole, reports: Sequences matched to VDJdb favored anti-spike CD8 responses, while private and CD4 specificities were missed.

In the library, individual cDNA molecules carried attached unique molecular identifiers. TCRdb ran MiXCR on the 5' RACE reads and lists one entry per CDR3 protein. The sample yields about 67,000 distinct CDR3 sequences, roughly 11% seen once. Sequencing was done on a sample of whole blood. The chain uses TRBV20-1 and TRBJ1-2; TRBD1 agrees at 8 bases. The sequence was collected from an adult who was a healthcare worker with PCR-confirmed SARS-CoV-2 infection or an uninfected control (not recorded which). The CDR3 coding sequence is TGCAGTGCTAGAGATGTTAGGACAGGGTCTGGGGGCTACACCTTC. Translating it yields CSARDVRTGSGGYTF.